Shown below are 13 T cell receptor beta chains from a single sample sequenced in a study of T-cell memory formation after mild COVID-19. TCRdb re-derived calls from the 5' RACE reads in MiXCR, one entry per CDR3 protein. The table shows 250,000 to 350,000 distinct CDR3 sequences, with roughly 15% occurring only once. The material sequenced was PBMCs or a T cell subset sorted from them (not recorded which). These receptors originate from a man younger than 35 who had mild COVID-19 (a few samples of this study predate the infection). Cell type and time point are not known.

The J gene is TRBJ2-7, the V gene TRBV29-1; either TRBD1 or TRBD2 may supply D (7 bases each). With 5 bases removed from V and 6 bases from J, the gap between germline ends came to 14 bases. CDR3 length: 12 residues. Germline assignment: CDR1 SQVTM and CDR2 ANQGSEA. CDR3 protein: CSVSSGGGEQYV. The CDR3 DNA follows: TGCAGCGTTTCGTCAGGGGGGGGCGAGCAGTACGTC.

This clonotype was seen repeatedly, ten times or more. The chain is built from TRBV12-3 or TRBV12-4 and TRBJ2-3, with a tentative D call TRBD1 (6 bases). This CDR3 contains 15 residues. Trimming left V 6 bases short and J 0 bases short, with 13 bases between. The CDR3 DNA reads TGTGCCAGCAGACCCGGGACAATGAGCACAGATACGCAGTATTTT. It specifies CASRPGTMSTDTQYF.

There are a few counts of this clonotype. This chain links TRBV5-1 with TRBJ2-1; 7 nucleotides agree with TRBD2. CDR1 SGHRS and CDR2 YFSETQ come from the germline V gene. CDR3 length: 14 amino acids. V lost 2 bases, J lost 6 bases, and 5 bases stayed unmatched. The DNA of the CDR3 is TGCGCCAGCAGCTTAAACGCGGGGGTCAATGAGCAGTTCTTC. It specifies CASSLNAGVNEQFF.

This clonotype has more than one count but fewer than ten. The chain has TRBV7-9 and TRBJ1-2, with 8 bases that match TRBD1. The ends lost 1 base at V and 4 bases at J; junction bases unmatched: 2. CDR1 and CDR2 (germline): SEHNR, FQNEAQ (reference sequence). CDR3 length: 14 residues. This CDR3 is CASSLGGQAYGYTF. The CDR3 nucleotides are TGTGCCAGCAGCTTAGGGGGACAGGCCTATGGCTACACCTTC. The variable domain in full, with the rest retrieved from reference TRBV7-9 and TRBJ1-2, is DTGVSQNPRHKITKRGQNVTFRCDPISEHNRLYWYRQTLGQGPEFLTYFQNEAQLEKSRLLSDRFSAERPKGSFSTLEIQRTEQGDSAMYLCASSLGGQAYGYTFGSGTRLTVV.

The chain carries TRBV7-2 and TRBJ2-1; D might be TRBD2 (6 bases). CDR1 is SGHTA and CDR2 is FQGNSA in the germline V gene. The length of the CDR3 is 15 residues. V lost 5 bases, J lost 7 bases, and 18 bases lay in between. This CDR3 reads CASSHAAGNVNEQFF. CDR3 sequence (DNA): TGTGCCAGCAGCCACGCCGCGGGGAATGTGAATGAGCAGTTCTTC.

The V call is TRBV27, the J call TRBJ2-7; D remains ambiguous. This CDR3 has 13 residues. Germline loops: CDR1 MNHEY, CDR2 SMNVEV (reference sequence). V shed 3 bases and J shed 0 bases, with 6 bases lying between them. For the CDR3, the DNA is TGTGCCAGCAGTTTCGACTCCTCCTACGAGCAGTACTTC. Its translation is CASSFDSSYEQYF.

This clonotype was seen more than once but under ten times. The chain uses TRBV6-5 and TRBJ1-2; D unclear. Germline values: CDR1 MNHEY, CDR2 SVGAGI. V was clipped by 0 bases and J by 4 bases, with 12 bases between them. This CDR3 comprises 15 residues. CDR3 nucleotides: TGTGCCAGCAGTTACTCCCCCCATAGCGGCTATGGCTACACCTTC. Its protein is CASSYSPHSGYGYTF.

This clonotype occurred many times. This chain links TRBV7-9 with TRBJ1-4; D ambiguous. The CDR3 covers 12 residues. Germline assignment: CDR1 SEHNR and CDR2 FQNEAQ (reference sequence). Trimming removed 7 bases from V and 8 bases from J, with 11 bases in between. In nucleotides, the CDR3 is TGTGCCAGCACTCCCTTCGGGGAAAAACTGTTTTTT. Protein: CASTPFGEKLFF.

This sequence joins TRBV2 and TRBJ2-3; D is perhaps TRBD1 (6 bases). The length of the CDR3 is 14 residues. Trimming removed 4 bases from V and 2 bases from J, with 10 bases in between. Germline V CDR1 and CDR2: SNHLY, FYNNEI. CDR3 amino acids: CASSVTGITDTQYF. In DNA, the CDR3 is TGTGCCAGCAGTGTTACAGGGATCACAGATACGCAGTATTTT. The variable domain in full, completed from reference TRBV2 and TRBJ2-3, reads EPEVTQTPSHQVTQMGQEVILRCVPISNHLYFYWYRQILGQKVEFLVSFYNNEISEKSEIFDDQFSVERPDGSNFTLKIRSTKLEDSAMYFCASSVTGITDTQYFGPGTRLTVL.

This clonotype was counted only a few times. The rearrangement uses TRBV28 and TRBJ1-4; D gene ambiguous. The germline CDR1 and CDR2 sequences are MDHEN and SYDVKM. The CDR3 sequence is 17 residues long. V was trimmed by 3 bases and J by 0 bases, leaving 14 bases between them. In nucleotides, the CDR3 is TGTGCCAGCAGTTTTGGTAGGGCAGGCCCAACTAATGAAAAACTGTTTTTT. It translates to CASSFGRAGPTNEKLFF. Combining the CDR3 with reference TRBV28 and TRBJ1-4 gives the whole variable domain DVKVTQSSRYLVKRTGEKVFLECVQDMDHENMFWYRQDPGLGLRLIYFSYDVKMKEKGDIPEGYSVSREKKERFSLILESASTNQTSMYLCASSFGRAGPTNEKLFFGSGTQLSVL.

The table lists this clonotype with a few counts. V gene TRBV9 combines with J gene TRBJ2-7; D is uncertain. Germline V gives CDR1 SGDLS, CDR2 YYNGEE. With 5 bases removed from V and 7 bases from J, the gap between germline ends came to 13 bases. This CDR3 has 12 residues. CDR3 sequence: CASRDNSREQYV. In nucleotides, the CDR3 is TGTGCCAGCAGAGATAACTCGCGAGAGCAGTACGTC.

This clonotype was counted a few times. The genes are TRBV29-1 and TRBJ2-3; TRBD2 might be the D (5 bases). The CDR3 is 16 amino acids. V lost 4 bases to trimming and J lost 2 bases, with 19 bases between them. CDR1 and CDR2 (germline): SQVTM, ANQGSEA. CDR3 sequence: CSVGEGVLGITDTQYF. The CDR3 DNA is TGCAGCGTTGGAGAGGGCGTACTAGGAATCACAGATACGCAGTATTTT.

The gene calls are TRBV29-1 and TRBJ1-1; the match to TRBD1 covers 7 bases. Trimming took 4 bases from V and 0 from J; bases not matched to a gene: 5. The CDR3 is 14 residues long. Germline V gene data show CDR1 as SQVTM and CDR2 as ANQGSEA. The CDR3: CSVVAGQLNTEAFF. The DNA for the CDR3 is TGCAGCGTTGTCGCGGGACAGTTGAACACTGAAGCTTTCTTT.